What follows describes a single T cell receptor (beta chain). The sample belongs to a study of T-cell reconstitution after alpha-beta-depleted transplantation in children. Unique molecular identifiers tagged the TCRbeta library. TCRdb redid the calling of the PCR reads with MiXCR, one entry per CDR3 protein. In the table there are 600,000 or so distinct CDR3 sequences, 23% of which are singletons. This TCR was recovered from a boy under three years old who had a stem cell transplant for acute myeloid leukemia, so the T cells may come from the graft donor. The source material was PBMCs, mostly from graft donor cells, sampled 360 days after TCRalphabeta/CD19-depleted stem cell transplant.

The CDR3 bases are TGTGCCAGCAGCTTAGGGCCGGGACTGTCCTACGAGCAGTACTTC. Protein: CASSLGPGLSYEQYF. This chain joins TRBV7-9 and TRBJ2-7, with D possibly TRBD2 on 6 matching bases. CDR3 length equals 15 residues. Trimming took 1 base from V and 1 from J, leaving 11 bases between them. CDR1 is SEHNR, CDR2 FQNEAQ, per germline (reference sequence).